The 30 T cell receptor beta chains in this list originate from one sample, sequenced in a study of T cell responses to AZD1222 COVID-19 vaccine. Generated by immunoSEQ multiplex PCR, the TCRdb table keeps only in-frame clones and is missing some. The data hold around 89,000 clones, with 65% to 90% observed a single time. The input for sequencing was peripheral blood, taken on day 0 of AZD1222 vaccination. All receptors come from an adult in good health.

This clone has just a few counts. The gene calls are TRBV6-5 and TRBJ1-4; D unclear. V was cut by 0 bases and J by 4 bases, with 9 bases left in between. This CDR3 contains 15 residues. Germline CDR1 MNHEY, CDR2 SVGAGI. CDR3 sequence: CASSYSKNYNEKLFF. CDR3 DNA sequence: TGTGCCAGCAGTTACTCCAAGAATTATAATGAAAAACTGTTTTTT.

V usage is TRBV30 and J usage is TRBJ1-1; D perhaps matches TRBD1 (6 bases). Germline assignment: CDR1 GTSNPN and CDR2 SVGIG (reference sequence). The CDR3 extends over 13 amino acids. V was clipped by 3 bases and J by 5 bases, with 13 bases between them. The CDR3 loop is CAWRNREGTEAFF. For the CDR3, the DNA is TGTGCCTGGAGGAACAGGGAGGGGACTGAAGCTTTCTTT.

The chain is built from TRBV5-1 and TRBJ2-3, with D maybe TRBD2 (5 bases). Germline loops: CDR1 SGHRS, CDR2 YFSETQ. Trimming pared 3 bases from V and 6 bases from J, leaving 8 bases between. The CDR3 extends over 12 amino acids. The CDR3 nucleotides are TGCGCCAGCAGCTCGGACTTGGATACGCAGTATTTT. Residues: CASSSDLDTQYF.

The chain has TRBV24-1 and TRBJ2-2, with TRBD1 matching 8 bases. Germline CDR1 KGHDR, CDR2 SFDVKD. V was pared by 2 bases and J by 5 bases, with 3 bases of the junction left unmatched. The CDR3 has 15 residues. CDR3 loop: CATSDYGTGTGELFF. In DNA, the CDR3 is TGTGCCACCAGTGATTATGGGACAGGTACCGGGGAGCTGTTTTTT.

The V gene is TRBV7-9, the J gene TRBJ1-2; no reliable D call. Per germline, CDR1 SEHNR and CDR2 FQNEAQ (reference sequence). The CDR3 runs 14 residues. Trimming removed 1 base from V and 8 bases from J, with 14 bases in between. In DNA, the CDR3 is TGTGCCAGCAGCTTAGTAGTACCCTTGGAGGGCTACACCTTC. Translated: CASSLVVPLEGYTF.

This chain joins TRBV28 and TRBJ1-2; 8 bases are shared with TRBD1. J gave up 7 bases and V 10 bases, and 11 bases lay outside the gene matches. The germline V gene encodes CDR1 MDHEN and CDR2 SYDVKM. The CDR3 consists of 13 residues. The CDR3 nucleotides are TGTGCCACCAAGACAGGGGAAGAGAGTGGCTACACCTTC. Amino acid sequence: CATKTGEESGYTF.

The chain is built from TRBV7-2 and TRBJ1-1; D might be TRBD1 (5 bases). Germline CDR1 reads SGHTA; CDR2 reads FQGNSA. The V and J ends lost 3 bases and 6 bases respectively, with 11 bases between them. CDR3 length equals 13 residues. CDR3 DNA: TGTGCCAGCAGCTTTTTACGGGACGCTGAAGCTTTCTTT. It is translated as CASSFLRDAEAFF.

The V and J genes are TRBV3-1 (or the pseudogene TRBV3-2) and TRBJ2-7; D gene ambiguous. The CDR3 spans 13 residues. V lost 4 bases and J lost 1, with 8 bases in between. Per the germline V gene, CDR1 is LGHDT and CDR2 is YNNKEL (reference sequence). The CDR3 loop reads CASSPPLSYEQYF. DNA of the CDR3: TGTGCCAGCAGCCCCCCCTTATCCTACGAGCAGTACTTC.

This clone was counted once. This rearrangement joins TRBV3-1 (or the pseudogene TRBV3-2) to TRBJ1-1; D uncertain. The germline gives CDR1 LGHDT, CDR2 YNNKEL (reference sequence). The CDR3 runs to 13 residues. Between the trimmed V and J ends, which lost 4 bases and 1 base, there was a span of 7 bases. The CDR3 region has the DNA TGTGCCAGCAGCCTACAGCAGAACACTGAAGCTTTCTTT. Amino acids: CASSLQQNTEAFF.

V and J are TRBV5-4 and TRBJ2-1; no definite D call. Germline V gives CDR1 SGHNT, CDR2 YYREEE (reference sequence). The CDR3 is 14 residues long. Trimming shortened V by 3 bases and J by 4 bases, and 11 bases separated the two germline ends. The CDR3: CASSSQVSYNEQFF. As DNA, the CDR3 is TGTGCCAGCAGCTCTCAGGTCAGTTACAATGAGCAGTTCTTC.

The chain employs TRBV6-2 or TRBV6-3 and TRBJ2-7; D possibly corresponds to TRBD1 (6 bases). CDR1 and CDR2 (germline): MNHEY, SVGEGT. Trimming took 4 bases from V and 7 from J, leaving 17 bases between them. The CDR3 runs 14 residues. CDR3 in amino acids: CASSLQGSRSEQYF. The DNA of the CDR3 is TGTGCCAGCAGTTTACAGGGCTCCCGGTCAGAGCAGTACTTC.

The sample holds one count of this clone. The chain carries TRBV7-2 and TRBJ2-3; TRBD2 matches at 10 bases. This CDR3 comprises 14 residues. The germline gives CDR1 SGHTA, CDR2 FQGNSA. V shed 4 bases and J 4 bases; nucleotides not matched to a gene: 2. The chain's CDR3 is CASSSSGGPDTQYF. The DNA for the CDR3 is TGTGCCAGCAGCTCTAGCGGGGGCCCAGATACGCAGTATTTT. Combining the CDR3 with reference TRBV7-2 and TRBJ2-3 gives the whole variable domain GAGVSQSPSNKVTEKGKDVELRCDPISGHTALYWYRQSLGQGLEFLIYFQGNSAPDKSGLPSDRFSAERTGGSVSTLTIQRTQQEDSAVYLCASSSSGGPDTQYFGPGTRLTVL.

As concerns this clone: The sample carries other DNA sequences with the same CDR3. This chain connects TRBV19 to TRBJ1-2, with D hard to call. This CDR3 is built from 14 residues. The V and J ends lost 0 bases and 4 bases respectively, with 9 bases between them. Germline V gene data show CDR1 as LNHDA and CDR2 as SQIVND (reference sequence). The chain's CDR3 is CASSIDRSSYGYTF. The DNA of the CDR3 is TGTGCCAGTAGTATAGACCGTAGCAGCTATGGCTACACCTTC.

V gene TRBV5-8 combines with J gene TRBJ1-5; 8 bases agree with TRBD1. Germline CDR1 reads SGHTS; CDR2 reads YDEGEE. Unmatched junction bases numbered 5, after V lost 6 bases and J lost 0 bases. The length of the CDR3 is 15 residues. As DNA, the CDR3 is TGTGCCAGCACAAGACAGGGGAATAGCAATCAGCCCCAGCATTTT. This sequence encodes CASTRQGNSNQPQHF.

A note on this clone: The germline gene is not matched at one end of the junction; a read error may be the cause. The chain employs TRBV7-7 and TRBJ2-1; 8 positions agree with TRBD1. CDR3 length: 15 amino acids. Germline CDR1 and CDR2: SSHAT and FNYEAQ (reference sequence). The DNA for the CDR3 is TGTGCTAGCAGCCCGACAGGGGCGATCTACAATGAGCAGTTCTTC. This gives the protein CASSPTGAIYNEQFF.

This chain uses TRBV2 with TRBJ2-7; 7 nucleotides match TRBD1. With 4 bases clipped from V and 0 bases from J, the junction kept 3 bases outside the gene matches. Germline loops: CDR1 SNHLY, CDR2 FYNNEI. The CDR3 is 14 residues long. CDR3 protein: CASSGRGSSYEQYF. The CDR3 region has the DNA TGTGCCAGCAGTGGCAGGGGGAGCTCCTACGAGCAGTACTTC.

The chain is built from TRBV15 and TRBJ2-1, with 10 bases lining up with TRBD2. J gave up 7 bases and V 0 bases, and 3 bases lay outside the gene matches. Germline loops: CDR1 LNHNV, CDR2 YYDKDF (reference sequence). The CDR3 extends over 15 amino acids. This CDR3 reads CATSRDLAGDNEQFF. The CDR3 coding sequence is TGTGCCACCAGCAGAGATCTAGCGGGAGATAATGAGCAGTTCTTC.

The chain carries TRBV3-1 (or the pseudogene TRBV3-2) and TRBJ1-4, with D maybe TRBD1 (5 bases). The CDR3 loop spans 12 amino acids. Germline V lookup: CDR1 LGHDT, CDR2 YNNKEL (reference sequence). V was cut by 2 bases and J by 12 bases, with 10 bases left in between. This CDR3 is CASSQFTGELFF. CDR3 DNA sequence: TGTGCCAGCAGCCAATTTACAGGAGAACTGTTTTTT.

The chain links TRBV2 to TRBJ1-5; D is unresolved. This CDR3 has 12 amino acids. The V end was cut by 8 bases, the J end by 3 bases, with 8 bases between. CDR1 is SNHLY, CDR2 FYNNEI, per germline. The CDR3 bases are TGTGCCAGCGGTACCAACAATCAGCCCCAGCATTTT. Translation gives CASGTNNQPQHF.

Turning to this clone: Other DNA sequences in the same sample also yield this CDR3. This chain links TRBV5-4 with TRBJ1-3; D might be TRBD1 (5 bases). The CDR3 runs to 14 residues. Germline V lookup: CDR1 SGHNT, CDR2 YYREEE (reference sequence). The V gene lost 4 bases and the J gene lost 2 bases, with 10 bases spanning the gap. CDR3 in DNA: TGTGCCAGCAGCGCGGGGACGGCTGGAAACACCATATATTTT. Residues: CASSAGTAGNTIYF.

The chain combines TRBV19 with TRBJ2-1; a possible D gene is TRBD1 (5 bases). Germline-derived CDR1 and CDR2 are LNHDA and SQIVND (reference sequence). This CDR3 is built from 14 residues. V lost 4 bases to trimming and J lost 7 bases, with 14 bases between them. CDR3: CASSTRAKGNEQFF. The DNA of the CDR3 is TGTGCCAGTAGTACAAGGGCCAAGGGGAATGAGCAGTTCTTC.

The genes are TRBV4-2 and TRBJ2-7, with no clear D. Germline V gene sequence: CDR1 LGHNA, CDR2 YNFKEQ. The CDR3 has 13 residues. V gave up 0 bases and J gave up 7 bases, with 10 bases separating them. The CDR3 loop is CASSQEPGREQYF. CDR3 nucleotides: TGTGCCAGCAGCCAAGAGCCAGGTCGAGAGCAGTACTTC.

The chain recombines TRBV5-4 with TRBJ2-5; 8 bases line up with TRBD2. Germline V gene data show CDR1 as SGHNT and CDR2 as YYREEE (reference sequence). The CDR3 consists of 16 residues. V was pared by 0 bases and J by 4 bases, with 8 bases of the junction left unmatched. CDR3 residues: CASSLAKAGVLETQYF. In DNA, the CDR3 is TGTGCCAGCAGCTTGGCTAAAGCGGGGGTTTTAGAGACCCAGTACTTC.

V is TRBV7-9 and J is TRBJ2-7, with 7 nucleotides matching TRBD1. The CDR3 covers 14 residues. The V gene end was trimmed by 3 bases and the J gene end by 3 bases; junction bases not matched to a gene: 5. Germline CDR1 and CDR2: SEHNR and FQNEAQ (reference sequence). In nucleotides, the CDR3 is TGTGCCAGCAGCTTCCGAGGGACAGACTACGAGCAGTACTTC. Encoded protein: CASSFRGTDYEQYF.

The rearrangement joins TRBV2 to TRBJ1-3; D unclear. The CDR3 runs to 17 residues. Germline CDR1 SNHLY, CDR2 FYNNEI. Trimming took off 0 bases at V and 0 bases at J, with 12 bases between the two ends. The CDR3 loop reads CASSEAPVRLSGNTIYF. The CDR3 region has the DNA TGTGCCAGCAGTGAAGCGCCCGTCCGGCTCTCTGGAAACACCATATATTTT. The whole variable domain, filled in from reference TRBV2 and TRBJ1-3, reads EPEVTQTPSHQVTQMGQEVILRCVPISNHLYFYWYRQILGQKVEFLVSFYNNEISEKSEIFDDQFSVERPDGSNFTLKIRSTKLEDSAMYFCASSEAPVRLSGNTIYFGEGSWLTVV.

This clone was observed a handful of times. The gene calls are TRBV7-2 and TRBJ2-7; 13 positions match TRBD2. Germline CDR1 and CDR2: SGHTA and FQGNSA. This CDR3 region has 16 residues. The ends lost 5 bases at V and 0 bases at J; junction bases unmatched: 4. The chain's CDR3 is CASSAGTSGASYEQYF. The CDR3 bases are TGTGCCAGCAGCGCAGGGACTAGCGGGGCCTCCTACGAGCAGTACTTC.

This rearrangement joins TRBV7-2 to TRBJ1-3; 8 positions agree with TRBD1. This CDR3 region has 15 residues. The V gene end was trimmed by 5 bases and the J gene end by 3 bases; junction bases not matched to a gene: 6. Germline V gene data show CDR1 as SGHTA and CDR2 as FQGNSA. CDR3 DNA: TGTGCCAGCAGCGGCCAGGACAGGGTTGGAAACACCATATATTTT. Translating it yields CASSGQDRVGNTIYF.

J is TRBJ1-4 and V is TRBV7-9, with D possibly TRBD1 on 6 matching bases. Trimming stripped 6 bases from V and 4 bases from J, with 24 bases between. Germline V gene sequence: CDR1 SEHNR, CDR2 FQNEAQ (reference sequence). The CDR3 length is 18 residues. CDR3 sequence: CASSLPQGDGRGNEKLFF. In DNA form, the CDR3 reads TGTGCCAGCAGTCTACCACAGGGAGATGGGCGGGGTAATGAAAAACTGTTTTTT.

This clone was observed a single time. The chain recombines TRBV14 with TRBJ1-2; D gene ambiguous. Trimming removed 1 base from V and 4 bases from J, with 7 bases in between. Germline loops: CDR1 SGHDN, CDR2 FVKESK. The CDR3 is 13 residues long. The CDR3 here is CASSQGARYGYTF. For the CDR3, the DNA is TGTGCCAGCAGCCAAGGTGCCCGCTATGGCTACACCTTC.

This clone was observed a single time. The CDR3 coding sequence is TGTGCCAGCGCTATACGGACTGAAGCTTTCTTT. Protein: CASAIRTEAFF. The chain links TRBV7-2 to TRBJ1-1; D ambiguous. V lost 8 bases and J lost 5, with 9 bases in between. The CDR3 covers 11 residues. Germline V gives CDR1 SGHTA, CDR2 FQGNSA.